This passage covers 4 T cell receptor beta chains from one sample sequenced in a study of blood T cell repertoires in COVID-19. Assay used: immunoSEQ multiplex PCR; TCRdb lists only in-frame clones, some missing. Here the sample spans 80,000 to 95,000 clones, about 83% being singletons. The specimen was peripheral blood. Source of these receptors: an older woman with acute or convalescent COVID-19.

CDR3 sequence: CASSFSELVGGYTF. The CDR3 bases are TGTGCCAGCAGTTTCTCGGAACTGGTGGGCGGCTACACCTTC. V is TRBV28 and J is TRBJ1-2; D gene ambiguous. Trimming pared 3 bases from V and 8 bases from J, leaving 16 bases between. CDR3 length equals 14 residues. The germline V gene has CDR1 MDHEN and CDR2 SYDVKM.

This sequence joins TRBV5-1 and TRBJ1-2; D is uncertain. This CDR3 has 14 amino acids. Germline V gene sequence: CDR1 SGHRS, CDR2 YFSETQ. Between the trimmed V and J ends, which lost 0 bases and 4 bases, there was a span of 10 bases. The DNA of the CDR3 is TGCGCCAGCAGCTTGGTAAGGCCAGGCTATGGCTACACCTTC. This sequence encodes CASSLVRPGYGYTF. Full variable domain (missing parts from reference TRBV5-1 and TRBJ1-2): KAGVTQTPRYLIKTRGQQVTLSCSPISGHRSVSWYQQTPGQGLQFLFEYFSETQRNKGNFPGRFSGRQFSNSRSEMNVSTLELGDSALYLCASSLVRPGYGYTFGSGTRLTVV.

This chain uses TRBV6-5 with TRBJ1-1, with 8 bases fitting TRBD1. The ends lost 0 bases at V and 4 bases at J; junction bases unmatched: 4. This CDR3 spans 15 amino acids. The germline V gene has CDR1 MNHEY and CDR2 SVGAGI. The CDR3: CASSYSGQGSTEAFF. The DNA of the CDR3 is TGTGCCAGCAGTTACTCTGGACAGGGCAGCACTGAAGCTTTCTTT.

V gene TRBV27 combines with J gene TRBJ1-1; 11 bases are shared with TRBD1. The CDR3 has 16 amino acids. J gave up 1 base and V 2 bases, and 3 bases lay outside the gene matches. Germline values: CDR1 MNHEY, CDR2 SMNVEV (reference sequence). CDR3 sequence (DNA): TGTGCCAGCAGTTTAGGGACAGGGGGGCGGAACACTGAAGCTTTCTTT. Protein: CASSLGTGGRNTEAFF.